The clone carrying this T cell receptor beta chain has only one observation. Its antigen remains unidentified. One end of the junction fails to match germline, which may point to a read error. The sample is drawn from a study of graft-versus-host responses after intestinal transplantation. Study overall: All recipients were given anti-thymocyte globulin induction, and tacrolimus and steroids were then administered for about three years.

TCRdb's copy holds only in-frame clones and misses some; the assay was immunoSEQ multiplex PCR. The data show 95,000 or so clones, 75% to 95% seen once. Broader study findings: Graft-donor T cell macrochimerism in patients accompanied high graft-versus-host to host-versus-graft clonal ratios in allografts.

Here the sequenced sample was PBMCs, taken about 460 days after intestinal transplant. This receptor was taken from a human patient who received an intestinal transplant, so some T cells may come from the graft donor.

The chain's CDR3 is CASSLGWGPNNEQFF. For the CDR3, the DNA is TGTGCTAGCAGCTTAGGCTGGGGTCCCAACAATGAGCAGTTCTTC. V usage is TRBV7-7 and J usage is TRBJ2-1; D gene unclear. The germline gives CDR1 SSHAT, CDR2 FNYEAQ (reference sequence). The CDR3 has 15 amino acids.